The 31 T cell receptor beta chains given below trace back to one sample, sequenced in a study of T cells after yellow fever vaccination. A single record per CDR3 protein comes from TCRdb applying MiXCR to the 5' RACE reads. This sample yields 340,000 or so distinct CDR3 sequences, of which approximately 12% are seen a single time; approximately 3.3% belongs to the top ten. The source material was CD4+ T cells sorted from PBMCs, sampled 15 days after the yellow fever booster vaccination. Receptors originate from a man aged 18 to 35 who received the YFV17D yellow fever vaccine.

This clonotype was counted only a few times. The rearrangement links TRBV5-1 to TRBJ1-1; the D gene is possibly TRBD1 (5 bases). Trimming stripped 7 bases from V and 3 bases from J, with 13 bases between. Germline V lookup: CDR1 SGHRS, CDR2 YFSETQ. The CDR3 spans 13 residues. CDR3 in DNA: TGCGCCAGCGGGGGAGCTTCGGACACTGAAGCTTTCTTT. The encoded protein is CASGGASDTEAFF.

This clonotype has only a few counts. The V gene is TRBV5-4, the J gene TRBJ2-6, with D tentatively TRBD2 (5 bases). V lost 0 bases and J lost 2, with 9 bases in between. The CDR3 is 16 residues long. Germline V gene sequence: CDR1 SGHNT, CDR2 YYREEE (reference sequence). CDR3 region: CASSLAFGAGANVLTF. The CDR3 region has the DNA TGTGCCAGCAGCTTGGCCTTCGGGGCTGGGGCCAACGTCCTGACTTTC.

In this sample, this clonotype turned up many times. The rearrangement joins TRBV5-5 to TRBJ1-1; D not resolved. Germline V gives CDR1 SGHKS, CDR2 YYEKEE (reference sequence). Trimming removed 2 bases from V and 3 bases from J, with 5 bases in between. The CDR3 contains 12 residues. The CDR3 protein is CASSFEDTEAFF. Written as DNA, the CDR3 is TGTGCCAGCAGCTTTGAGGACACTGAAGCTTTCTTT.

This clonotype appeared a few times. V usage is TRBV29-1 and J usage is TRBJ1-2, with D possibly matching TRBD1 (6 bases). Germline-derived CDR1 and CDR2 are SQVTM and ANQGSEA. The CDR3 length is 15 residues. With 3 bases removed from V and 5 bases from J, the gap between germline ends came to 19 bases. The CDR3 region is CSVEEGNQGRYGYTF. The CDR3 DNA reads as TGCAGCGTTGAGGAGGGCAATCAGGGGCGTTATGGCTACACCTTC.

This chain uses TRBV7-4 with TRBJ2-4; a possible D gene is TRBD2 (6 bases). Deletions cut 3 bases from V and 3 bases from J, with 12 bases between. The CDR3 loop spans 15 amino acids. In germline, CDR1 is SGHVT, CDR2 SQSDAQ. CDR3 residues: CASSFKRAGKNIQYF. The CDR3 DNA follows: TGTGCCAGCAGCTTTAAGCGGGCGGGCAAAAACATTCAGTACTTC.

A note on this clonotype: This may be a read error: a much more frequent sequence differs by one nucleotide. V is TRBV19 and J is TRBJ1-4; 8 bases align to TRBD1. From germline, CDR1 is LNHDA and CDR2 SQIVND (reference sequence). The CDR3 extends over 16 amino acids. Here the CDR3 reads CASSGTGAATTEKLFF. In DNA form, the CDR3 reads TGTGCCAGTAGTGGGACAGGAGCCGCGACTACTGAAAAACTGTTTTTT.

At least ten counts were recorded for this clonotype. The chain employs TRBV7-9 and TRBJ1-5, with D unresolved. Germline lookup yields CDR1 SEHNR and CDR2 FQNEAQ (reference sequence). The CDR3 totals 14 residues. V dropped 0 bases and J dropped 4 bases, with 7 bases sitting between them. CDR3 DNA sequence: TGTGCCAGCAGCTTAGCGCTCAGTAATCAGCCCCAGCATTTT. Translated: CASSLALSNQPQHF.

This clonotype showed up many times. CDR3 DNA sequence: TGTGCCAGCAGCAGGTACACCGGGGAGCTGTTTTTT. The encoded protein is CASSRYTGELFF. The chain joins TRBV9 to TRBJ2-2; D is ambiguous. The CDR3 is made up of 12 amino acids. V was shortened by 4 bases and J by 3 bases, with 4 bases between the two germline ends. The germline CDR1 and CDR2 sequences are SGDLS and YYNGEE. Combining the CDR3 with reference TRBV9 and TRBJ2-2 gives the whole variable domain DSGVTQTPKHLITATGQRVTLRCSPRSGDLSVYWYQQSLDQGLQFLIQYYNGEERAKGNILERFSAQQFPDLHSELNLSSLELGDSALYFCASSRYTGELFFGEGSRLTVL.

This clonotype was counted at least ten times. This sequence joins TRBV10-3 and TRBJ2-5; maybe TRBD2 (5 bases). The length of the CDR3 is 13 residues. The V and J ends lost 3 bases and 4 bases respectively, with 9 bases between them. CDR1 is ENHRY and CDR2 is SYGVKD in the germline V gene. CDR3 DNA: TGTGCCATCAGTGAAAATGGAGGAGAGACCCAGTACTTC. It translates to CAISENGGETQYF.

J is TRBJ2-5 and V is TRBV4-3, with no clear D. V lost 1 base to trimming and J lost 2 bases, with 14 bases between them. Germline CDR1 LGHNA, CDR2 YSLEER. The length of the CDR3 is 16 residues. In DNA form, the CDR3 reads TGCGCCAGCAGCCAAGGCAATGGCTACCAACAAGAGACCCAGTACTTC. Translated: CASSQGNGYQQETQYF.

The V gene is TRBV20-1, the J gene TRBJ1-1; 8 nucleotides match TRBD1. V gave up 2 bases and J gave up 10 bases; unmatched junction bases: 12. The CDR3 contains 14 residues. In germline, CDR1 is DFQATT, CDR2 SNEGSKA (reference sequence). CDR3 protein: CSARHRTGTSGAFF. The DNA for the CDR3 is TGCAGTGCTAGACATCGGACAGGGACCTCGGGAGCTTTCTTT.

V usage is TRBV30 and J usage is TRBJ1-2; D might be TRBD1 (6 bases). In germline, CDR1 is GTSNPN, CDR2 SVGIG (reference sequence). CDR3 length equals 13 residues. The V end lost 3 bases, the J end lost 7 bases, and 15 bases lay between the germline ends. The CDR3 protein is CAWRLEGGSGYTF. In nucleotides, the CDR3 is TGTGCCTGGAGGTTGGAGGGGGGGTCTGGCTACACCTTC.

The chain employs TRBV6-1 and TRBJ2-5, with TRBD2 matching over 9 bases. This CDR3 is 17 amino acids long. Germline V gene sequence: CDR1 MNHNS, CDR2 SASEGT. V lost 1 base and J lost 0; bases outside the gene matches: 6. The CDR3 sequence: CASSEDASGEYQETQYF. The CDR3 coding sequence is TGTGCCAGCAGTGAAGACGCTAGCGGGGAGTACCAAGAGACCCAGTACTTC.

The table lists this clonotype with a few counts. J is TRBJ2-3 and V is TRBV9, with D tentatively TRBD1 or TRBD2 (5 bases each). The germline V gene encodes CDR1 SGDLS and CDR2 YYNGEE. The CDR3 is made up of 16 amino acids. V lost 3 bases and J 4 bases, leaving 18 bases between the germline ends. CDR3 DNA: TGTGCCAGCAGCGGCCGCGGAGGCAGGGTTTCAGATACGCAGTATTTT. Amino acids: CASSGRGGRVSDTQYF.

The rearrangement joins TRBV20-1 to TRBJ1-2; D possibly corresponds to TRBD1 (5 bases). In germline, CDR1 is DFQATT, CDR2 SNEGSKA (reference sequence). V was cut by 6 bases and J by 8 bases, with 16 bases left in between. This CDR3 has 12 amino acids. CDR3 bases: TGCAGTGCCCCGACAGCACAGCAAGGCTACACCTTC. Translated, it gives CSAPTAQQGYTF.

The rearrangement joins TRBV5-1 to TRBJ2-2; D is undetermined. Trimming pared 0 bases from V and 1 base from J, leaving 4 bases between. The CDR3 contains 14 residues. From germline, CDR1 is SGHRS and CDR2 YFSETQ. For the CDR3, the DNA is TGCGCCAGCAGCTTGGACATGAACACCGGGGAGCTGTTTTTT. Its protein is CASSLDMNTGELFF.

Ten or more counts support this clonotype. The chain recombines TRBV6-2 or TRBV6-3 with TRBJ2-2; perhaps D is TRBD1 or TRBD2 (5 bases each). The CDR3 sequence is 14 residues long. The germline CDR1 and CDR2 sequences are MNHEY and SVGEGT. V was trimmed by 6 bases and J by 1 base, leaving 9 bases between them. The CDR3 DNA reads TGTGCCAGCAGCCCGGGACGGAACACCGGGGAGCTGTTTTTT. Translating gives CASSPGRNTGELFF.

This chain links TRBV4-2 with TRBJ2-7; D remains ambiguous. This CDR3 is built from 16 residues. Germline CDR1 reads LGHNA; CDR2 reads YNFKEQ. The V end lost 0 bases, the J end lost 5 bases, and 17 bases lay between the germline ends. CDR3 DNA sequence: TGTGCCAGCAGCCAAGAGTTTAGCAACTCCATCCACGAGCAGTACTTC. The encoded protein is CASSQEFSNSIHEQYF.

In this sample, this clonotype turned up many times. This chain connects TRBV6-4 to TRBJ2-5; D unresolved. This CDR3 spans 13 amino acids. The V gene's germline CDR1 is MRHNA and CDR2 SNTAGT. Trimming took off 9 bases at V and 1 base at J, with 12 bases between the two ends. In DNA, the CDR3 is TGTGCCAGAAAACAGCAGCTCCAAGAGACCCAGTACTTC. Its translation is CARKQQLQETQYF.

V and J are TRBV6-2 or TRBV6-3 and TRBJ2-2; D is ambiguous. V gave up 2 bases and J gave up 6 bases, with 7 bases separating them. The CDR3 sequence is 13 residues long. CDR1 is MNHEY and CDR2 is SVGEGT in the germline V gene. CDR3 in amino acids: CASSYVSAGELFF. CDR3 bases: TGTGCCAGCAGTTACGTCTCAGCCGGGGAGCTGTTTTTT.

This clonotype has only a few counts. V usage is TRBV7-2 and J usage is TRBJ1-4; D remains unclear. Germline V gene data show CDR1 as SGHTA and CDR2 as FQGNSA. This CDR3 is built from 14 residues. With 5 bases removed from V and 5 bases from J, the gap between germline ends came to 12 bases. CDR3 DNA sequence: TGTGCCAGCAGCCCGGGGAGGGTAAATGAAAAACTGTTTTTT. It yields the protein CASSPGRVNEKLFF.

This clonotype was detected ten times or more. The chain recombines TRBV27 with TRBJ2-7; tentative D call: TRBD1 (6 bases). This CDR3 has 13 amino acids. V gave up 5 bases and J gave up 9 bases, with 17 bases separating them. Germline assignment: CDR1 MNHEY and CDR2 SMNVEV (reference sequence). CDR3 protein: CASSDRLATRQYF. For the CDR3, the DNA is TGTGCCAGCAGTGACAGGTTAGCTACGAGGCAGTACTTC.

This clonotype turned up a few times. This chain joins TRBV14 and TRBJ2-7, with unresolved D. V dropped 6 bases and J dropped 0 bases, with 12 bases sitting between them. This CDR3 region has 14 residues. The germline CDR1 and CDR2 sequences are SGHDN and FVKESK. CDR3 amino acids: CASRYGVGSYEQYV. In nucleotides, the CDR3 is TGTGCCAGCAGGTACGGCGTGGGCTCCTACGAGCAGTACGTC.

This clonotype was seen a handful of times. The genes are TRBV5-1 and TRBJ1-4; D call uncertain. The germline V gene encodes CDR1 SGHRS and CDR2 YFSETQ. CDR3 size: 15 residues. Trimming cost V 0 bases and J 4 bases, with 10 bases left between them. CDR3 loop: CASSLGSTVNEKLFF. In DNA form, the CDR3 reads TGCGCCAGCAGCTTGGGTTCTACAGTTAATGAAAAACTGTTTTTT.

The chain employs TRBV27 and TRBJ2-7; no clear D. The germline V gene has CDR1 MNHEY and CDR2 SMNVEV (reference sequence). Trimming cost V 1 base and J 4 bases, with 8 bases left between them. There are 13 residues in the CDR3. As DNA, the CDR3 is TGTGCCAGCAGTTTATTACCCGTTTACGAGCAGTACTTC. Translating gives CASSLLPVYEQYF.

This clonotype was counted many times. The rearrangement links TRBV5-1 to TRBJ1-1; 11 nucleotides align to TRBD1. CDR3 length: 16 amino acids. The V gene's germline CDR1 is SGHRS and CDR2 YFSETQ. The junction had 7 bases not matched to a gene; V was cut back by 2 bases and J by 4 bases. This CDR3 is CASSFVWTGGSTEAFF. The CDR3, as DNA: TGCGCCAGCAGCTTCGTCTGGACAGGGGGCAGCACTGAAGCTTTCTTT.

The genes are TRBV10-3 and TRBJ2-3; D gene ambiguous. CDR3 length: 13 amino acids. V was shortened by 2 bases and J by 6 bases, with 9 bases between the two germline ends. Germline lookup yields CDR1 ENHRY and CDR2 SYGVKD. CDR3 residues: CAISERTGDTQYF. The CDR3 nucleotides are TGTGCCATCAGTGAGCGCACCGGGGATACGCAGTATTTT.

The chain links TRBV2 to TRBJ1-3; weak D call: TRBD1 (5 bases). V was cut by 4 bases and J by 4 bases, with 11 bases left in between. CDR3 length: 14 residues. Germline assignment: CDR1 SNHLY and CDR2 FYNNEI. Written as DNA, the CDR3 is TGTGCCAGCAGTGGGGGGGAACGAGGAAACACCATATATTTT. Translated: CASSGGERGNTIYF.

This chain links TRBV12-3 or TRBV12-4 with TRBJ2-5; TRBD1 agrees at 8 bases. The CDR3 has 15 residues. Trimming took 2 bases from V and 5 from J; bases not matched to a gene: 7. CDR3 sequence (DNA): TGTGCCAGCAGTTTACCAGGACAGGGAAGGGAGACCCAGTACTTC. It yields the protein CASSLPGQGRETQYF.

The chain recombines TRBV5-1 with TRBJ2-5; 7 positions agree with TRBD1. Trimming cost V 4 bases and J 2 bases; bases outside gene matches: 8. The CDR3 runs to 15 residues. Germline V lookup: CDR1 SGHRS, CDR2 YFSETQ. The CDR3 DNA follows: TGCGCCAGCAGCGTGGGACAGATAATACAAGAGACCCAGTACTTC. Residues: CASSVGQIIQETQYF.

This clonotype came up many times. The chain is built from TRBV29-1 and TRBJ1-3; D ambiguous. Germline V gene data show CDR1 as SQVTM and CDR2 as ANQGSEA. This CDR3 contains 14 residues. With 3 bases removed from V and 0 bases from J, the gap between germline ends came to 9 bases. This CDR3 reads CSVDSGSSGNTIYF. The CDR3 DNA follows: TGCAGCGTTGACTCCGGGAGCTCTGGAAACACCATATATTTT.